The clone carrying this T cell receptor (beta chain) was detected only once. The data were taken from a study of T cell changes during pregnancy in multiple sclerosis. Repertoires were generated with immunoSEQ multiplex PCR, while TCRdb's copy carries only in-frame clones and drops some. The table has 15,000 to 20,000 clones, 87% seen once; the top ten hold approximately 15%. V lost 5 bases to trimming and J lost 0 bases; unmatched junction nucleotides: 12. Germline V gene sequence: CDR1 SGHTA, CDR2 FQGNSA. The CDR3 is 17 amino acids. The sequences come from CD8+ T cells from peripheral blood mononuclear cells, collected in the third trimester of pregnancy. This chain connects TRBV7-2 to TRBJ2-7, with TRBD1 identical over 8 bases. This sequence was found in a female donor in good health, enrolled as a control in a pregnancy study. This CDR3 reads CASSPVSGGEGSYEQYF. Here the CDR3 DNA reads TGTGCCAGCAGCCCAGTTTCAGGGGGCGAGGGCTCCTACGAGCAGTACTTC.